This T cell receptor beta chain came from a study of blood T cell repertoires in COVID-19. Study at large: Both acute and convalescent COVID-19 samples were obtained from the United States, Italy and Spain.

The V end was cut by 4 bases, the J end by 2 bases, with 6 bases between. The CDR3 runs 12 residues. Germline V gene sequence: CDR1 ENHRY, CDR2 SYGVKD. Profiling relied on immunoSEQ multiplex PCR, and the TCRdb table lists in-frame clones only, not all of them. The sample yields approximately 210,000 clones, more than 65% seen once. The source of this sequence is a woman aged 45-59 years with acute COVID-19. This chain uses TRBV10-3 with TRBJ2-7; D is perhaps TRBD1 (6 bases). The specimen was PBMCs or T cells enriched from blood (not recorded which). The DNA for the CDR3 is TGTGCCATCAGTGGGACAGCCTACGAGCAGTACGTC. This translates into CAISGTAYEQYV.